What follows are 31 T cell receptor beta chains derived from one specimen sequenced in a study of beta chain features in type 1 diabetes. The sequenced template was cDNA made from the entire isolated RNA. Measured with immunoSEQ multiplex PCR; TCRdb has only the in-frame clones, and not every one. Here the sample spans approximately 60,000 clones, under 60% being singletons. These receptors' antigens are unknown. Notes on the study in general: When Type 1 diabetes patients were examined, their TCRB CDR3s proved moderately but significantly shorter in all four CD4+ subsets.

Sequencing input: Tregs from blood. The receptor set was obtained from a middle-aged woman with type 1 diabetes.

The chain has TRBV7-8 and TRBJ2-2, with TRBD2 identical over 13 bases. The length of the CDR3 is 18 residues. Germline V CDR1 and CDR2: SGHVS, FQNEAQ. V gave up 4 bases and J gave up 5 bases; unmatched junction bases: 10. CDR3 sequence: CASSSLLAGGRWTGELFF. The DNA for the CDR3 is TGTGCCAGCAGCTCCTTACTAGCGGGAGGGCGGTGGACCGGGGAGCTGTTTTTT.

The chain carries TRBV2 and TRBJ2-2, with 10 bases fitting TRBD2. Germline values: CDR1 SNHLY, CDR2 FYNNEI. CDR3 length equals 14 residues. V gave up 6 bases and J gave up 4 bases; unmatched junction bases: 2. The CDR3 DNA reads TGTGCCAGCAGGGGGACTAGCGCCACCGGGGAGCTGTTTTTT. As protein: CASRGTSATGELFF.

V usage is TRBV7-2 and J usage is TRBJ2-7, with 10 bases identical to TRBD2. The germline V gene has CDR1 SGHTA and CDR2 FQGNSA. The CDR3 has 15 amino acids. V was clipped by 0 bases and J by 3 bases; unmatched bases: 2. This CDR3 is CASSLAGLARYEQYF. The CDR3 DNA follows: TGTGCCAGCAGCTTAGCGGGACTAGCGCGCTACGAGCAGTACTTC.

By frequency in the sample, this clone is medium-sized. This rearrangement joins TRBV21-1 to TRBJ2-3; the D call of TRBD2 is as the table states it, not checked on the DNA. TRBV21-1 corresponds to a pseudogene. This CDR3 region has 19 residues. The CDR3 DNA is TGTGCCAGCAGGGGGATGGGACTAGCGGGAGAGTGTAGCACAGATACGCAGTATTTT. Translating it yields CASRGMGLAGECSTDTQYF.

The genes are TRBV2 and TRBJ2-2; tentatively, D is TRBD1 (5 bases). The V end was cut by 6 bases, the J end by 5 bases, with 10 bases between. CDR1 is SNHLY, CDR2 FYNNEI, per germline. This CDR3 spans 13 amino acids. The CDR3 region is CASRFQGTGELFF. In DNA, the CDR3 is TGTGCCAGCAGGTTTCAGGGAACCGGGGAGCTGTTTTTT.

V is TRBV4-3 and J is TRBJ1-2; D remains ambiguous. Trimming took off 0 bases at V and 8 bases at J, with 16 bases between the two ends. The CDR3 is 15 residues long. The germline CDR1 and CDR2 sequences are LGHNA and YSLEER. In DNA, the CDR3 is TGCGCCAGCAGCCAAGATACCCGCGCCATGATAGGCTACACCTTC. Amino acid sequence: CASSQDTRAMIGYTF.

This chain joins TRBV7-9 and TRBJ2-1, with TRBD1 matching over 10 bases. The CDR3 covers 14 residues. Trimming removed 10 bases from V and 7 bases from J; junction bases left unmatched: 10. Germline V gene lookup returns CDR1 SEHNR and CDR2 FQNEAQ (reference sequence). The CDR3 bases are TGTGCCACCATGGGGACAGGGGTAGAAAATGAGCAGTTCTTC. This sequence encodes CATMGTGVENEQFF.

This clone was found a few times. Here the CDR3 reads CASSSRTGGGYGYTF. The CDR3 region has the DNA TGTGCCAGCAGCTCAAGGACAGGGGGCGGCTATGGCTACACCTTC. The chain joins TRBV7-9 to TRBJ1-2, with TRBD1 matching over 11 bases. This CDR3 has 15 residues. Germline CDR1 and CDR2: SEHNR and FQNEAQ (reference sequence). J lost 4 bases, V lost 4 bases, and 5 bases had no gene match.

This clone was recorded a few times. The genes are TRBV29-1 and TRBJ2-3; a weak D match, TRBD2 (5 bases). The V end was cut by 6 bases, the J end by 4 bases, with 11 bases between. This CDR3 has 12 residues. Per germline, CDR1 SQVTM and CDR2 ANQGSEA. The CDR3 DNA sequence: TGCAGCGTGGACTCCCGAGCAGATACGCAGTATTTT. This gives the protein CSVDSRADTQYF.

CDR3 coding DNA: TGCGCCAGCAGCTTGGAAACTAGCGGGAGTTTCTACGAGCAGTACTTC. As protein: CASSLETSGSFYEQYF. The rearrangement joins TRBV5-1 to TRBJ2-7; 11 bases are shared with TRBD2. The CDR3 sequence is 16 residues long. The junction had 5 bases not matched to a gene; V was cut back by 0 bases and J by 3 bases. Germline V gives CDR1 SGHRS, CDR2 YFSETQ.

This clone rates as medium-sized. This sequence joins TRBV25-1 and TRBJ2-5; 10 positions agree with TRBD2. V was clipped by 2 bases and J by 4 bases; unmatched bases: 10. This CDR3 is built from 17 residues. Germline V CDR1 and CDR2: MGHDK, SYGVNS. The CDR3 reads CASSEPTSGGVRETQYF. In DNA, the CDR3 is TGTGCCAGCAGTGAACCGACGAGCGGGGGGGTCAGAGAGACCCAGTACTTC. The full variable domain, its missing parts supplied by reference TRBV25-1 and TRBJ2-5, is EADIYQTPRYLVIGTGKKITLECSQTMGHDKMYWYQQDPGMELHLIHYSYGVNSTEKGDLSSESTVSRIRTEHFPLTLESARPSHTSQYLCASSEPTSGGVRETQYFGPGTRLLVL.

The CDR3 DNA reads as TGTGCCAGCAGTCGCCCGAGGGCCGAGCAGTACTTC. As protein: CASSRPRAEQYF. This chain links TRBV6-5 with TRBJ2-5; a weak D match, TRBD2 (5 bases). The assigned J gene may be wrong: the sequence end matches TRBJ2-7 better. The CDR3 contains 12 residues. The germline V gene encodes CDR1 MNHEY and CDR2 SVGAGI.

J is TRBJ2-5 and V is TRBV7-2; unclear D gene. CDR3 length: 12 amino acids. Germline V gene data show CDR1 as SGHTA and CDR2 as FQGNSA. V was pared by 2 bases and J by 5 bases, with 6 bases between. DNA for the CDR3: TGTGCCAGCAGCTTACCACGGGAGACCCAGTACTTC. This sequence encodes CASSLPRETQYF. The whole variable domain, remainder taken from reference TRBV7-2 and TRBJ2-5, is GAGVSQSPSNKVTEKGKDVELRCDPISGHTALYWYRQSLGQGLEFLIYFQGNSAPDKSGLPSDRFSAERTGGSVSTLTIQRTQQEDSAVYLCASSLPRETQYFGPGTRLLVL.

The chain links TRBV7-2 to TRBJ2-5; D is uncertain. CDR1 and CDR2 (germline): SGHTA, FQGNSA. There are 13 residues in the CDR3. With 1 base removed from V and 4 bases from J, the gap between germline ends came to 7 bases. This CDR3 is CASSLVPGETQYF. CDR3 DNA sequence: TGTGCCAGCAGCTTAGTACCGGGAGAGACCCAGTACTTC.

The CDR3 coding sequence is TGTGCCAGCAGCTTTTACGGTAGCGATACGCAGTATTTT. Its translation is CASSFYGSDTQYF. The chain employs TRBV7-6 and TRBJ2-3; D is undetermined. Looked up from germline, CDR1 is SGHVS and CDR2 is FNYEAQ. The ends were cut back, 3 bases at V and 6 bases at J, with 10 bases in the middle. The CDR3 loop spans 13 amino acids.

The chain combines TRBV9 with TRBJ2-2; 7 positions match TRBD2. The CDR3 loop spans 17 amino acids. Per the germline V gene, CDR1 is SGDLS and CDR2 is YYNGEE. The junction had 7 bases not matched to a gene; V was cut back by 0 bases and J by 2 bases. The chain's CDR3 is CASSVDGLAVNTGELFF. DNA for the CDR3: TGTGCCAGCAGCGTAGACGGTCTAGCGGTTAACACCGGGGAGCTGTTTTTT.

This clone was seen a few times. V and J are TRBV28 and TRBJ2-5; perhaps TRBD1 as D (6 bases). The J call is doubtful: the DNA matches TRBJ2-7 better. The germline V gene encodes CDR1 MDHEN and CDR2 SYDVKM. The CDR3 is made up of 14 amino acids. The CDR3 DNA follows: TGTGCCAGCAGAGAGGGGGTTTACTCCTACGAGCAGTACTTC. Translated: CASREGVYSYEQYF.

This chain joins TRBV5-1 and TRBJ2-5, with D possibly matching TRBD1 (5 bases). CDR3 size: 14 residues. The V gene's germline CDR1 is SGHRS and CDR2 YFSETQ. Between the trimmed V and J ends, which lost 2 bases and 0 bases, there was a span of 8 bases. As DNA, the CDR3 is TGCGCCAGCAGCTTAGGGGCAGACCAAGAGACCCAGTACTTC. Its protein is CASSLGADQETQYF. Full variable domain (missing parts from reference TRBV5-1 and TRBJ2-5): KAGVTQTPRYLIKTRGQQVTLSCSPISGHRSVSWYQQTPGQGLQFLFEYFSETQRNKGNFPGRFSGRQFSNSRSEMNVSTLELGDSALYLCASSLGADQETQYFGPGTRLLVL.

This chain connects TRBV9 to TRBJ2-1; D perhaps matches TRBD1 (8 bases). The germline CDR1 and CDR2 sequences are SGDLS and YYNGEE. This CDR3 comprises 16 residues. V shed 0 bases and J shed 2 bases, with 12 bases lying between them. This chain's CDR3 is CASSVDRGGTYNEQFF. CDR3 nucleotide sequence: TGTGCCAGCAGCGTAGACAGGGGGGGAACCTACAATGAGCAGTTCTTC.

The genes are TRBV5-4 and TRBJ2-2; 8 positions agree with TRBD2. CDR1 SGHNT and CDR2 YYREEE come from the germline V gene (reference sequence). J was trimmed by 5 bases and V by 3 bases; bases with no gene match: 6. The CDR3 runs to 15 residues. The CDR3 spells CASSYGLAATGELFF. Written as DNA, the CDR3 is TGTGCCAGCAGCTACGGACTAGCAGCGACCGGGGAGCTGTTTTTT. The whole variable domain, filled in from reference TRBV5-4 and TRBJ2-2, reads ETGVTQSPTHLIKTRGQQVTLRCSSQSGHNTVSWYQQALGQGPQFIFQYYREEENGRGNFPPRFSGLQFPNYSSELNVNALELDDSALYLCASSYGLAATGELFFGEGSRLTVL.

The CDR3 here is CASSSYRESYNEQFF. The DNA of the CDR3 is TGTGCCAGCAGCTCGTACCGGGAAAGTTACAATGAGCAGTTCTTC. The V gene is TRBV7-6, the J gene TRBJ2-1; tentative D call: TRBD2 (5 bases). The germline CDR1 and CDR2 sequences are SGHVS and FNYEAQ. V lost 4 bases, J lost 4 bases, and 14 bases lay in between. The CDR3 has 15 residues. Complete variable domain (other parts from reference TRBV7-6 and TRBJ2-1): GAGVSQSPRYKVTKRGQDVALRCDPISGHVSLYWYRQALGQGPEFLTYFNYEAQQDKSGLPNDRFSAERPEGSISTLTIQRTEQRDSAMYRCASSSYRESYNEQFFGPGTRLTVL.

The chain carries TRBV19 and TRBJ2-1, with D perhaps TRBD2 (6 bases). The germline V gene has CDR1 LNHDA and CDR2 SQIVND (reference sequence). The CDR3 loop spans 14 amino acids. The germline V and J ends were trimmed by 7 bases and 4 bases, with 14 bases remaining between them. The CDR3 spells CASTLGGLYNEQFF. The CDR3, as DNA: TGTGCCAGTACCCTCGGGGGTCTATACAATGAGCAGTTCTTC.

The chain has TRBV5-6 and TRBJ1-4, with no clear D. The CDR3 contains 13 residues. Germline V gives CDR1 SGHDT, CDR2 YYEEEE. V lost 0 bases, J lost 10 bases, and 10 bases lay in between. The CDR3 reads CASSLEEGGKLFF. CDR3 bases: TGTGCCAGCAGCTTGGAAGAGGGAGGAAAACTGTTTTTT. The full variable domain, rest sourced from reference TRBV5-6 and TRBJ1-4, is DAGVTQSPTHLIKTRGQQVTLRCSPKSGHDTVSWYQQALGQGPQFIFQYYEEEERQRGNFPDRFSGHQFPNYSSELNVNALLLGDSALYLCASSLEEGGKLFFGSGTQLSVL.

V is TRBV2 and J is TRBJ1-1, with unresolved D. From germline, CDR1 is SNHLY and CDR2 FYNNEI. Trimming pared 7 bases from V and 7 bases from J, leaving 13 bases between. The CDR3 contains 12 residues. CDR3 amino acids: CASNFFAYEAFF. CDR3 bases: TGTGCCAGCAATTTTTTTGCCTATGAAGCTTTCTTT.

This clone was detected ten times or more. V is TRBV7-2 and J is TRBJ1-1; D is perhaps TRBD1 (5 bases). CDR1 is SGHTA and CDR2 is FQGNSA in the germline V gene. The CDR3 runs 16 residues. Trimming removed 5 bases at V and 0 bases at J, with 16 bases between. The CDR3 nucleotides are TGTGCCAGCAGCCCGATGGGGGGAGCTATGAACACTGAAGCTTTCTTT. It specifies CASSPMGGAMNTEAFF.

This clone was detected only a few times. This CDR3 is CASSKSWARRNQPQHF. DNA for the CDR3: TGTGCCAGTAGTAAAAGCTGGGCACGACGCAATCAGCCCCAGCATTTT. The chain has TRBV19 and TRBJ1-5; D gene ambiguous. This CDR3 contains 16 residues. Germline assignment: CDR1 LNHDA and CDR2 SQIVND (reference sequence). The V and J ends lost 4 bases and 2 bases respectively, with 15 bases between them.

The rearrangement joins TRBV27 to TRBJ2-7; a possible D gene is TRBD2 (5 bases). This CDR3 region has 15 residues. CDR1 is MNHEY, CDR2 SMNVEV, per germline (reference sequence). Between the trimmed V and J ends, which lost 4 bases and 0 bases, there was a span of 13 bases. The CDR3 protein is CASSYLGGSSYEQYF. The CDR3 DNA reads as TGTGCCAGCAGTTATCTCGGCGGGTCCTCCTACGAGCAGTACTTC.

The chain combines TRBV11-2 with TRBJ1-2; D is unresolved. Germline V gene sequence: CDR1 SGHAT, CDR2 FQNNGV. Trimming cost V 5 bases and J 8 bases, with 9 bases left between them. There are 11 residues in the CDR3. CDR3 in DNA: TGTGCCAGCAGCCCAGGTCGGGGCTACACCTTC. As protein: CASSPGRGYTF.

This chain connects TRBV10-3 to TRBJ2-1, with 9 bases matching TRBD1. From germline, CDR1 is ENHRY and CDR2 SYGVKD. V was clipped by 7 bases and J by 6 bases; unmatched bases: 10. This CDR3 region has 15 residues. CDR3 residues: CAIKGGTGMTNEQFF. The DNA of the CDR3 is TGTGCCATCAAGGGCGGGACAGGGATGACCAATGAGCAGTTCTTC.

The rearrangement links TRBV5-1 to TRBJ2-7, with 8 bases lining up with TRBD2. Germline loops: CDR1 SGHRS, CDR2 YFSETQ. The CDR3 has 14 residues. V gave up 4 bases and J gave up 4 bases; unmatched junction bases: 7. The CDR3 nucleotides are TGCGCCAGCAGCCACAGCGGGAGCGGATACGAGCAGTACTTC. Residues: CASSHSGSGYEQYF.

In DNA form, the CDR3 reads TGTGCCAGCAGACCGGACAGATATACTGGAAACACCATATATTTT. Protein sequence: CASRPDRYTGNTIYF. The chain carries TRBV6-5 and TRBJ1-3; D possibly corresponds to TRBD1 (6 bases). Germline V gene lookup returns CDR1 MNHEY and CDR2 SVGAGI. The CDR3 is 15 residues long. The V end was cut by 6 bases, the J end by 2 bases, with 14 bases between.